The 19 T cell receptor beta chains below come from one sample, sequenced in a study of vaccination effects on CD4 cells after COVID-19. Their recognized antigens are unknown. ViraFEST used viral peptide pools to expand antigen-specific CD4+ T cells before sequencing. Subsequent to a culture period of around 10 days, CD4+ T cells were isolated. Using immunoSEQ multiplex PCR, the repertoire was profiled, and TCRdb retains in-frame clones only, with some absent. The sample records about 20,000 clones, approximately 63% being singletons. The sequencing here drew on CD4+ T cells from PBMCs cultured with HCoV-229E spike peptides, taken before COVID-19 vaccination. The receptors derive from a human donor who received a COVID-19 vaccine.

This chain joins TRBV6-1 and TRBJ2-5; TRBD2 matches 9 bases. There are 15 residues in the CDR3. V was pared by 2 bases and J by 2 bases, with 3 bases of the junction left unmatched. Germline V gene lookup returns CDR1 MNHNS and CDR2 SASEGT. The CDR3 DNA sequence: TGTGCCAGCAGTGAATTTGCGGGGGGGCAAGAGACCCAGTACTTC. Its protein is CASSEFAGGQETQYF.

This clone turned up a few times. The chain has TRBV2 and TRBJ1-4; 7 bases align to TRBD1. Germline CDR1 reads SNHLY; CDR2 reads FYNNEI. The CDR3 contains 13 residues. With V trimmed by 6 bases and J by 7 bases, 5 bases remained unmatched. The CDR3 DNA is TGTGCCAGCAGCGCTGACAGGGTTGAAAAACTGTTTTTT. It specifies CASSADRVEKLFF.

The rearrangement joins TRBV5-1 to TRBJ2-1; D perhaps matches TRBD1 (6 bases). The V end lost 6 bases, the J end lost 7 bases, and 17 bases lay between the germline ends. The CDR3 is 14 amino acids. Germline V CDR1 and CDR2: SGHRS, YFSETQ. The CDR3 sequence: CASTSGTRGNEQFF. DNA of the CDR3: TGCGCCAGCACCTCCGGGACCAGGGGAAATGAGCAGTTCTTC.

V usage is TRBV4-1 and J usage is TRBJ1-2, with 8 bases that match TRBD1. This CDR3 contains 15 residues. V lost 4 bases to trimming and J lost 5 bases; unmatched junction nucleotides: 9. The germline CDR1 and CDR2 sequences are MGHRA and YSYEKL. The CDR3: CASSRPGQVRYGYTF. Written as DNA, the CDR3 is TGCGCCAGCAGCCGGCCGGGACAGGTTCGGTATGGCTACACCTTC.

This clone occurred a few times. The gene calls are TRBV10-3 and TRBJ2-7, with unresolved D. Germline CDR1 is ENHRY and CDR2 is SYGVKD. The CDR3 contains 13 residues. V shed 0 bases and J shed 3 bases, with 6 bases lying between them. As DNA, the CDR3 is TGTGCCATCAGTGAGTCGCCGATCTACGAGCAGTACTTC. Translation gives CAISESPIYEQYF.

The chain employs TRBV6-5 and TRBJ1-3, with D tentatively TRBD1 (5 bases). The CDR3 has 15 amino acids. Germline CDR1 and CDR2: MNHEY and SVGAGI. V was cut by 0 bases and J by 4 bases, with 10 bases left in between. This CDR3 reads CASSYSDRTGNTIYF. The CDR3 DNA reads TGTGCCAGCAGTTACTCTGACAGAACCGGAAACACCATATATTTT.

The chain combines TRBV5-1 with TRBJ1-4, with 10 nucleotides matching TRBD1. Germline trimming cut 4 bases from V and 6 bases from J; bases unmatched to any gene: 6. The CDR3 has 15 residues. The V gene's germline CDR1 is SGHRS and CDR2 YFSETQ. The CDR3 is CASSASGTGDEKLFF. As DNA, the CDR3 is TGCGCCAGCAGCGCCTCCGGGACAGGGGATGAAAAACTGTTTTTT. The full variable domain, with the rest looked up from reference TRBV5-1 and TRBJ1-4, is KAGVTQTPRYLIKTRGQQVTLSCSPISGHRSVSWYQQTPGQGLQFLFEYFSETQRNKGNFPGRFSGRQFSNSRSEMNVSTLELGDSALYLCASSASGTGDEKLFFGSGTQLSVL.

There are a few counts of this clone. V and J are TRBV5-1 and TRBJ2-7, with D hard to call. V lost 0 bases and J 4 bases, leaving 8 bases between the germline ends. The CDR3 covers 13 residues. Germline lookup yields CDR1 SGHRS and CDR2 YFSETQ. DNA of the CDR3: TGCGCCAGCAGCTTGGACAGAGATTACGAGCAGTACTTC. Amino acid sequence: CASSLDRDYEQYF. Variable domain in full (rest from reference TRBV5-1 and TRBJ2-7): KAGVTQTPRYLIKTRGQQVTLSCSPISGHRSVSWYQQTPGQGLQFLFEYFSETQRNKGNFPGRFSGRQFSNSRSEMNVSTLELGDSALYLCASSLDRDYEQYFGPGTRLTVT.

The V gene is TRBV19, the J gene TRBJ1-1; D is perhaps TRBD1 (6 bases). Germline V lookup: CDR1 LNHDA, CDR2 SQIVND (reference sequence). The CDR3 covers 17 residues. The V and J ends lost 4 bases and 4 bases respectively, with 22 bases between them. CDR3 sequence: CASSKSMGTGQLTEAFF. As DNA, the CDR3 is TGTGCCAGTAGTAAATCGATGGGGACGGGACAACTCACTGAAGCTTTCTTT.

This clone was seen only a few times. This chain connects TRBV6-5 to TRBJ2-2; D remains ambiguous. This CDR3 spans 14 amino acids. Trimming pared 6 bases from V and 1 base from J, leaving 9 bases between. CDR1 is MNHEY, CDR2 SVGAGI, per germline. The CDR3 coding sequence is TGTGCCAGCAGGTCCGCCGGGAACACCGGGGAGCTGTTTTTT. This gives the protein CASRSAGNTGELFF.

The chain links TRBV11-2 to TRBJ2-1, with 11 bases identical to TRBD2. The CDR3 is 14 amino acids. With 5 bases clipped from V and 9 bases from J, the junction kept 6 bases outside the gene matches. Germline lookup yields CDR1 SGHAT and CDR2 FQNNGV. CDR3 in amino acids: CASSTTSGTVEQFF. The CDR3 bases are TGTGCCAGCAGCACGACTAGCGGGACTGTTGAGCAGTTCTTC.

The CDR3 region is CASSSASGGYNEQFF. CDR3 bases: TGTGCCAGCAGCTCGGCTAGCGGGGGGTACAATGAGCAGTTCTTC. V usage is TRBV5-4 and J usage is TRBJ2-1; 11 bases align to TRBD2. Germline V gene data show CDR1 as SGHNT and CDR2 as YYREEE (reference sequence). The CDR3 has 15 residues. After removal of 3 bases from V and 4 bases from J, the junction contained 3 bases not matched to a gene.

The rearrangement links TRBV6-6 to TRBJ1-2; D not certain. Germline CDR1 is MNHNY and CDR2 is SVGAGI (reference sequence). This CDR3 spans 12 amino acids. V was cut by 11 bases and J by 10 bases, with 20 bases left in between. CDR3 protein: CAVMEGGEPYTF. DNA of the CDR3: TGTGCCGTCATGGAGGGCGGAGAGCCCTACACCTTC.

The chain carries TRBV5-1 and TRBJ1-1; weak D call: TRBD1 (5 bases). Germline values: CDR1 SGHRS, CDR2 YFSETQ. The CDR3 runs to 13 residues. V was shortened by 3 bases and J by 3 bases, with 9 bases between the two germline ends. CDR3 sequence (DNA): TGCGCCAGCAGCTCCACGGGGGACACTGAAGCTTTCTTT. Residues: CASSSTGDTEAFF. The complete variable domain, with remaining parts taken from reference TRBV5-1 and TRBJ1-1, reads KAGVTQTPRYLIKTRGQQVTLSCSPISGHRSVSWYQQTPGQGLQFLFEYFSETQRNKGNFPGRFSGRQFSNSRSEMNVSTLELGDSALYLCASSSTGDTEAFFGQGTRLTVV.

The chain employs TRBV24-1 and TRBJ2-7; TRBD1 agrees at 8 bases. The germline gives CDR1 KGHDR, CDR2 SFDVKD. The V segment lost 10 bases and the J segment 4 bases; nucleotides outside the gene matches: 2. CDR3 size: 11 residues. CDR3 nucleotides: TGTGCCACAACAGGGGGATACGAGCAGTACTTC. Translated: CATTGGYEQYF.

This clone was detected only a few times. The chain couples TRBV27 to TRBJ1-2, with D unresolved. With 5 bases removed from V and 1 base from J, the gap between germline ends came to 14 bases. Germline V CDR1 and CDR2: MNHEY, SMNVEV (reference sequence). CDR3 size: 15 residues. The CDR3 bases are TGTGCCAGCAGTCCCCTTCAGGCGGTTAACTATGGCTACACCTTC. This encodes CASSPLQAVNYGYTF.

This sequence joins TRBV10-3 and TRBJ1-2; a weak D match, TRBD1 (5 bases). The germline V and J ends were trimmed by 3 bases and 8 bases, with 13 bases remaining between them. The germline gives CDR1 ENHRY, CDR2 SYGVKD. The CDR3 spans 13 residues. In nucleotides, the CDR3 is TGTGCCATCAGTGATGAGGGGTCAGGCGGCTACACCTTC. It translates to CAISDEGSGGYTF.

The V and J genes are TRBV9 and TRBJ1-4, with TRBD1 as a possible D gene (5 bases). The CDR3 spans 16 residues. The ends were cut back, 2 bases at V and 0 bases at J, with 11 bases in the middle. Germline-derived CDR1 and CDR2 are SGDLS and YYNGEE. This chain's CDR3 is CASSVVGGSTNEKLFF. The CDR3 nucleotides read TGTGCCAGCAGCGTCGTTGGGGGTTCAACTAATGAAAAACTGTTTTTT.

The chain has TRBV6-2 or TRBV6-3 and TRBJ2-7; D is ambiguous. The CDR3 contains 11 residues. Germline values: CDR1 MNHEY, CDR2 SVGEGT. V lost 4 bases, J lost 7 bases, and 8 bases lay in between. CDR3 region: CASSSRREQYF. The CDR3 DNA sequence: TGTGCCAGCAGTTCTAGGCGGGAGCAGTACTTC.